Listed here are 30 T cell receptor beta chains from one sample, sequenced in a study of beta chain features in type 1 diabetes. The whole isolated RNA underwent reverse transcription, so sequencing captured expressed TCRB transcripts. The protocol was immunoSEQ multiplex PCR, while the TCRdb copy is restricted to in-frame clones and leaves out a portion. This sample has about 210,000 clones; roughly 10% occur once, and the top ten carry over 1%. The sequenced sample consisted of central memory CD4+ T cells from blood. The receptors shown here come from a man aged 18 to 29 in good health.

This clone was picked up a small number of times. The V call is TRBV29-1, the J call TRBJ2-7; 8 bases line up with TRBD1. Germline V gene data show CDR1 as SQVTM and CDR2 as ANQGSEA. The CDR3 loop spans 13 amino acids. Trimming took 8 bases from V and 3 from J; bases not matched to a gene: 9. Here the CDR3 DNA reads TGCAGCCTCCCCCGGGACAGGAACTACGAGCAGTACTTC. The encoded protein is CSLPRDRNYEQYF.

This clone came up a few times. The rearrangement joins TRBV29-1 to TRBJ2-5; 12 bases align to TRBD2. This CDR3 region has 14 residues. In germline, CDR1 is SQVTM, CDR2 ANQGSEA. With V trimmed by 7 bases and J by 5 bases, 8 bases remained unmatched. This CDR3 is CSGGTSGRWETQYF. CDR3 DNA: TGCAGCGGTGGAACTAGCGGGAGGTGGGAGACCCAGTACTTC.

The rearrangement joins TRBV5-1 to TRBJ2-2; TRBD1 is a possible D gene (6 bases). Germline V gives CDR1 SGHRS, CDR2 YFSETQ. Deletions cut 4 bases from V and 0 bases from J, with 10 bases between. The CDR3 loop spans 15 amino acids. CDR3 coding DNA: TGCGCCAGCAGCCGATGGACAGCGAACACCGGGGAGCTGTTTTTT. It encodes CASSRWTANTGELFF. Supplemented by reference TRBV5-1 and TRBJ2-2, the full variable domain reads KAGVTQTPRYLIKTRGQQVTLSCSPISGHRSVSWYQQTPGQGLQFLFEYFSETQRNKGNFPGRFSGRQFSNSRSEMNVSTLELGDSALYLCASSRWTANTGELFFGEGSRLTVL.

There are a few counts of this clone. The chain links TRBV7-7 to TRBJ2-1; maybe TRBD1 (6 bases). The germline V and J ends were trimmed by 5 bases and 9 bases, with 14 bases remaining between them. The CDR3 sequence is 13 residues long. Germline-derived CDR1 and CDR2 are SSHAT and FNYEAQ (reference sequence). CDR3 amino acids: CASSQFLGGEQFF. CDR3 in DNA: TGTGCCAGCAGCCAATTTCTAGGGGGTGAGCAGTTCTTC.

This clone was detected only a few times. The chain links TRBV7-2 to TRBJ2-7; 7 bases agree with TRBD2. Germline loops: CDR1 SGHTA, CDR2 FQGNSA. The CDR3 is 14 amino acids. Trimming at V came to 1 base and at J to 6 bases, leaving 6 bases not matched to a gene. DNA for the CDR3: TGTGCCAGCAGCTTAGAAGCGGGACCCGGCGAGCAGTACTTC. Residues: CASSLEAGPGEQYF.

This clone was detected a few times. J is TRBJ1-1 and V is TRBV27; no clear D gene. The CDR3 consists of 13 residues. The germline CDR1 and CDR2 sequences are MNHEY and SMNVEV (reference sequence). V lost 5 bases to trimming and J lost 1 base, with 8 bases between them. CDR3 in DNA: TGTGCCAGCAGTGGTACAGAGAACACTGAAGCTTTCTTT. It codes for CASSGTENTEAFF.

This clone showed up many times. The chain couples TRBV29-1 to TRBJ1-1, with TRBD1 as a possible D gene (6 bases). The V and J ends lost 6 bases and 0 bases respectively, with 14 bases between them. Germline CDR1 is SQVTM and CDR2 is ANQGSEA. The CDR3 is 14 amino acids. CDR3 in DNA: TGCAGCGTCCTAGGGGACACCATGAACACTGAAGCTTTCTTT. This sequence encodes CSVLGDTMNTEAFF.

The genes are TRBV4-2 and TRBJ1-5; D ambiguous. V was shortened by 1 base and J by 2 bases, with 9 bases between the two germline ends. The CDR3 runs to 15 residues. Germline CDR1 is LGHNA and CDR2 is YNFKEQ. Written as DNA, the CDR3 is TGTGCCAGCAGCCAAGGGGCCACAGGCAATCAGCCCCAGCATTTT. Its protein product is CASSQGATGNQPQHF.

This chain joins TRBV7-2 and TRBJ1-4, with D unresolved. Trimming took 4 bases from V and 3 from J, leaving 9 bases between them. Germline-derived CDR1 and CDR2 are SGHTA and FQGNSA. CDR3 length: 14 amino acids. In DNA, the CDR3 is TGTGCCAGCAGCTCTTACAAATCTAATGAAAAACTGTTTTTT. Encoded protein: CASSSYKSNEKLFF. Looking up the rest from reference TRBV7-2 and TRBJ1-4 gives the full variable domain: GAGVSQSPSNKVTEKGKDVELRCDPISGHTALYWYRQSLGQGLEFLIYFQGNSAPDKSGLPSDRFSAERTGGSVSTLTIQRTQQEDSAVYLCASSSYKSNEKLFFGSGTQLSVL.

The rearrangement links TRBV5-8 to TRBJ2-3; D may be TRBD2 (5 bases). The V and J ends lost 0 bases and 2 bases respectively, with 13 bases between them. The CDR3 spans 16 residues. CDR1 is SGHTS and CDR2 is YDEGEE in the germline V gene. The CDR3 region is CASSLVGQEATDTQYF. The CDR3 DNA sequence: TGTGCCAGCAGCTTGGTAGGGCAGGAGGCCACAGATACGCAGTATTTT.

The chain employs TRBV28 and TRBJ2-1, with 8 bases matching TRBD2. The CDR3 is 16 amino acids. The germline gives CDR1 MDHEN, CDR2 SYDVKM. Trimming cost V 7 bases and J 6 bases; bases outside gene matches: 14. CDR3 DNA sequence: TGTGCCAGCATCCCTGGGTCAGCGGGGGATATCAATGAGCAGTTCTTC. This translates into CASIPGSAGDINEQFF.

V and J are TRBV4-3 and TRBJ2-7, with no clear D. CDR3 size: 13 residues. V was trimmed by 0 bases and J by 7 bases, leaving 10 bases between them. CDR1 is LGHNA, CDR2 YSLEER, per germline. The CDR3 protein is CASSQEPRWEQYF. The CDR3 DNA sequence: TGCGCCAGCAGCCAAGAACCCCGGTGGGAGCAGTACTTC.

There are many counts of this clone. This chain uses TRBV29-1 with TRBJ2-7, with 8 bases fitting TRBD1. J gave up 5 bases and V 4 bases, and 10 bases lay outside the gene matches. Germline lookup yields CDR1 SQVTM and CDR2 ANQGSEA. The CDR3 has 14 amino acids. The CDR3 DNA follows: TGCAGCGTTGGGGAGAACAGGGGGATAAACGAGCAGTACTTC. This gives the protein CSVGENRGINEQYF.

Only a few counts were recorded for this clone. The genes are TRBV28 and TRBJ2-3; D perhaps matches TRBD2 (5 bases). Trimming pared 10 bases from V and 11 bases from J, leaving 16 bases between. The length of the CDR3 is 11 residues. CDR1 and CDR2 from the germline V gene are MDHEN and SYDVKM. This chain's CDR3 is CATNAGIRQYF. CDR3 nucleotide sequence: TGTGCCACCAACGCGGGCATAAGGCAGTATTTT.

The chain recombines TRBV10-3 with TRBJ2-7; D tentatively reads TRBD1 or TRBD2 (6 bases each). The CDR3 is 15 amino acids. Germline V gene sequence: CDR1 ENHRY, CDR2 SYGVKD. The V and J ends lost 6 bases and 0 bases respectively, with 15 bases between them. CDR3 in DNA: TGTGCCATCAGGCCCGGGGGCGGATTCTCCTACGAGCAGTACTTC. This gives the protein CAIRPGGGFSYEQYF.

The V gene is TRBV28, the J gene TRBJ1-2, with no clear D. This CDR3 has 12 amino acids. Trimming took off 8 bases at V and 2 bases at J, with 9 bases between the two ends. Germline V gene sequence: CDR1 MDHEN, CDR2 SYDVKM. For the CDR3, the DNA is TGTGCCAGCTTCCGGAAAAACTATGGCTACACCTTC. It encodes CASFRKNYGYTF.

The chain joins TRBV11-2 to TRBJ2-1; 12 nucleotides match TRBD2. V dropped 5 bases and J dropped 7; count of bases not matched to a gene: 9. CDR3 length: 16 amino acids. Germline assignment: CDR1 SGHAT and CDR2 FQNNGV. The CDR3 reads CASSPGLAGSRNEQFF. The DNA for the CDR3 is TGTGCCAGCAGCCCAGGACTAGCGGGGAGTAGGAATGAGCAGTTCTTC. Full variable domain (rest looked up from reference TRBV11-2 and TRBJ2-1): EAGVAQSPRYKIIEKRQSVAFWCNPISGHATLYWYQQILGQGPKLLIQFQNNGVVDDSQLPKDRFSAERLKGVDSTLKIQPAKLEDSAVYLCASSPGLAGSRNEQFFGPGTRLTVL.

This chain uses TRBV29-1 with TRBJ2-2; D is perhaps TRBD1 (5 bases). Germline assignment: CDR1 SQVTM and CDR2 ANQGSEA. V lost 1 base, J lost 6 bases, and 9 bases lay in between. CDR3 length: 13 amino acids. The CDR3 nucleotides are TGCAGCGTTGAAGGACAGAAGGCCGGGGAGCTGTTTTTT. As protein: CSVEGQKAGELFF.

This rearrangement joins TRBV30 to TRBJ2-7, with 8 nucleotides matching TRBD1. Germline V gene sequence: CDR1 GTSNPN, CDR2 SVGIG (reference sequence). The V segment lost 6 bases and the J segment 2 bases; nucleotides outside the gene matches: 9. This CDR3 spans 14 amino acids. In nucleotides, the CDR3 is TGTGCCTGCGCTTACGACAGGGGACCCTACGAGCAGTACTTC. The encoded protein is CACAYDRGPYEQYF.

The table lists this clone with a few counts. The chain combines TRBV7-9 with TRBJ2-1; D could derive from TRBD1 or TRBD2 (5 bases each). Trimming stripped 3 bases from V and 13 bases from J, with 19 bases between. The CDR3 extends over 14 amino acids. The germline V gene has CDR1 SEHNR and CDR2 FQNEAQ (reference sequence). The CDR3 protein is CASSFTGAVKLQFF. The CDR3 region has the DNA TGTGCCAGCAGCTTCACCGGGGCCGTAAAGTTACAGTTCTTC.

A single count supports this clone. The CDR3 nucleotides read TGCGCCAGCAGCCAAGATTGGCGGATGAACACTGAAGCTTTCTTT. This gives the protein CASSQDWRMNTEAFF. V is TRBV4-1 and J is TRBJ1-1; no clear D. The CDR3 sequence is 15 residues long. V dropped 0 bases and J dropped 0 bases, with 8 bases sitting between them. The V gene's germline CDR1 is MGHRA and CDR2 YSYEKL.

This clone was detected many times. The chain joins TRBV28 to TRBJ2-4, with TRBD1 identical over 7 bases. CDR1 is MDHEN and CDR2 is SYDVKM in the germline V gene. CDR3 length equals 12 residues. With 5 bases clipped from V and 7 bases from J, the junction kept 2 bases outside the gene matches. This chain's CDR3 is CASSDRANIQYF. Here the CDR3 DNA reads TGTGCCAGCAGTGACAGGGCGAACATTCAGTACTTC.

The chain carries TRBV28 and TRBJ2-1; D gene uncertain. CDR3 size: 15 residues. V was clipped by 6 bases and J by 0 bases, with 12 bases between them. Germline V gives CDR1 MDHEN, CDR2 SYDVKM. The CDR3, as DNA: TGTGCCAGCAGCCGGGTACAGCACTCCTACAATGAGCAGTTCTTC. Its protein is CASSRVQHSYNEQFF. Complete variable domain (other parts from reference TRBV28 and TRBJ2-1): DVKVTQSSRYLVKRTGEKVFLECVQDMDHENMFWYRQDPGLGLRLIYFSYDVKMKEKGDIPEGYSVSREKKERFSLILESASTNQTSMYLCASSRVQHSYNEQFFGPGTRLTVL.

This clone was observed a handful of times. V and J are TRBV7-2 and TRBJ2-1; 10 nucleotides match TRBD2. The CDR3 has 16 amino acids. CDR1 and CDR2 from the germline V gene are SGHTA and FQGNSA. Trimming cost V 4 bases and J 8 bases; bases outside gene matches: 11. The CDR3 coding sequence is TGTGCCAGCAGCTCCCACTCTAGCGGGAGTAGGGATGAGCAGTTCTTC. Translation: CASSSHSSGSRDEQFF.

V gene TRBV30 combines with J gene TRBJ1-4, with unresolved D. The CDR3 runs 16 residues. The germline CDR1 and CDR2 sequences are GTSNPN and SVGIG (reference sequence). V was clipped by 1 base and J by 4 bases, with 16 bases between them. CDR3 DNA: TGTGCCTGGAGTGGACCCGGAGGAGGGAATAATGAAAAACTGTTTTTT. This gives the protein CAWSGPGGGNNEKLFF.

The table lists this clone with many counts. The CDR3 here is CASSLLDTQYF. As DNA, the CDR3 is TGTGCCAGCAGCTTGCTAGATACGCAGTATTTT. The chain links TRBV7-2 to TRBJ2-3; D not resolved. This CDR3 comprises 11 residues. Per the germline V gene, CDR1 is SGHTA and CDR2 is FQGNSA. Trimming shortened V by 3 bases and J by 5 bases, and 3 bases separated the two germline ends.

V gene TRBV9 combines with J gene TRBJ2-1; D may correspond to TRBD1 or TRBD2 (5 bases each). Trimming pared 2 bases from V and 9 bases from J, leaving 24 bases between. The CDR3 has 17 amino acids. Germline CDR1 is SGDLS and CDR2 is YYNGEE. CDR3 in amino acids: CASSVRAEGIGGVEQFF. CDR3 nucleotides: TGTGCCAGCAGCGTTCGAGCCGAAGGAATTGGGGGTGTTGAGCAGTTCTTC.

The chain joins TRBV10-3 to TRBJ2-7; possibly TRBD1 for D (5 bases). Germline V lookup: CDR1 ENHRY, CDR2 SYGVKD. Trimming shortened V by 10 bases and J by 5 bases, and 21 bases separated the two germline ends. The CDR3 is made up of 14 amino acids. The CDR3 loop is CATQTEESGDEQYF. In DNA form, the CDR3 reads TGTGCCACCCAGACAGAAGAGTCGGGCGACGAGCAGTACTTC.

The chain joins TRBV5-6 to TRBJ2-1; 7 positions agree with TRBD2. The CDR3 contains 11 residues. V dropped 4 bases and J dropped 14; count of bases not matched to a gene: 6. Germline-derived CDR1 and CDR2 are SGHDT and YYEEEE. CDR3 loop: CASSGSGNEFF. CDR3 nucleotide sequence: TGTGCCAGCAGCGGGAGCGGGAATGAGTTCTTC.

This clone was observed a handful of times. V gene TRBV13 combines with J gene TRBJ2-7; D unresolved. The germline gives CDR1 PRHDT, CDR2 FYEKMQ (reference sequence). V lost 3 bases, J lost 2 bases, and 11 bases lay in between. The CDR3 length is 14 residues. CDR3 DNA sequence: TGTGCCAGCAGCTTTGGCCAACCAACCTACGAGCAGTACTTC. It yields the protein CASSFGQPTYEQYF.